The clone carrying this T cell receptor beta chain was observed many times. What it binds is unknown. TCRdb re-analysed the 5' RACE reads in MiXCR, keeping a single row per CDR3 protein. This table has 750,000 to 950,000 distinct CDR3 sequences, 9% to 15% appearing once. These data are taken from a study of identical twins. Findings and caveats of the study: Cross-sectional statistical analysis, not tracking of the same donors, underpinned the conclusions.

The CDR3 totals 17 residues. Germline V gives CDR1 LGHDT, CDR2 YNNKEL (reference sequence). V shed 5 bases and J 4 bases; nucleotides not matched to a gene: 9. These same records also appear under a second study, on yellow fever vaccine responses in identical twins.

The J gene is TRBJ2-1, the V gene TRBV3-1; 12 bases are a match to TRBD2. The sample taken for sequencing was PBMCs. The source of this sequence is a woman between 18 and 30 years old in good health. The DNA for the CDR3 is TGTGCCAGCAGCGCCCCCAAGCTAGCGGGAGGGTACAATGAGCAGTTCTTC. It yields the protein CASSAPKLAGGYNEQFF.